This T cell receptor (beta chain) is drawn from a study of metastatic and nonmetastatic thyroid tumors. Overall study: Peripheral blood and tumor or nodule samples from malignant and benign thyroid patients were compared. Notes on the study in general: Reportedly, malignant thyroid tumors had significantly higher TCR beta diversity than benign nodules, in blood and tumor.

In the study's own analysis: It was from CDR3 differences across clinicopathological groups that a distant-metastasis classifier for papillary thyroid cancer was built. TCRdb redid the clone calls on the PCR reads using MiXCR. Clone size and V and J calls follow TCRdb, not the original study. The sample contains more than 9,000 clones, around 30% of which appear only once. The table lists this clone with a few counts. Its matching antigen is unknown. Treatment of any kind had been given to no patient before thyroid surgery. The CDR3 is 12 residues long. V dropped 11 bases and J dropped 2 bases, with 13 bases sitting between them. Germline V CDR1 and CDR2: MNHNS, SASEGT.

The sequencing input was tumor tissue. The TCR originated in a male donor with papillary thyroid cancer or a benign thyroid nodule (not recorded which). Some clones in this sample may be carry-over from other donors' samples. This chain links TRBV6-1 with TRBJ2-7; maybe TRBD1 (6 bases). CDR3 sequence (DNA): TGTGCCGTGGGCAGGGGAGCCTACGAGCAGTACTTC. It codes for CAVGRGAYEQYF.